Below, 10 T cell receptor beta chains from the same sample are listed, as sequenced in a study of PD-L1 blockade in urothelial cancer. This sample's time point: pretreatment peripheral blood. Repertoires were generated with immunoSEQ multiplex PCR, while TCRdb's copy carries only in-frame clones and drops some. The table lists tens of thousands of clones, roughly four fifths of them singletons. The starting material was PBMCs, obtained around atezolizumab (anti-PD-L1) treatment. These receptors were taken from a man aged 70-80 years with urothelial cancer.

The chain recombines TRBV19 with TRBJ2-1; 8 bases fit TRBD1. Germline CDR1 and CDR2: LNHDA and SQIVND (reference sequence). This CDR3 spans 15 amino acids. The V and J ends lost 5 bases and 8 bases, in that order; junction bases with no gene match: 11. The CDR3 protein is CASSPLDRERDEQFF. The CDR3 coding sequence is TGTGCCAGTAGTCCTCTGGACAGGGAACGCGATGAGCAGTTCTTC.

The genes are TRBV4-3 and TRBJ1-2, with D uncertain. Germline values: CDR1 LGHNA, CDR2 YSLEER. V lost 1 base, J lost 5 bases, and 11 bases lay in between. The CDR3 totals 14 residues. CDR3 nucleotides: TGCGCCAGCAGCCAAGGCCGGGGAGGGTATGGCTACACCTTC. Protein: CASSQGRGGYGYTF.

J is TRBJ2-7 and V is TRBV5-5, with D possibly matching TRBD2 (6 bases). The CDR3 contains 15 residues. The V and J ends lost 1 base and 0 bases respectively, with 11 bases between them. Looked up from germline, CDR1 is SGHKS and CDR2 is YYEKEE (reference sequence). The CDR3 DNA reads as TGTGCCAGCAGCTTGTACGGGCGGGGCTCCTACGAGCAGTACTTC. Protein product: CASSLYGRGSYEQYF.

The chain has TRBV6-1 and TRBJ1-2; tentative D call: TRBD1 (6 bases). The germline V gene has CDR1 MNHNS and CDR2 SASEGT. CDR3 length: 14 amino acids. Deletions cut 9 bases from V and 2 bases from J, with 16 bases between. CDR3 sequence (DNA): TGTGCCAGTTCCTCCGAGGGGGGGAACTATGGCTACACCTTC. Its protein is CASSSEGGNYGYTF.

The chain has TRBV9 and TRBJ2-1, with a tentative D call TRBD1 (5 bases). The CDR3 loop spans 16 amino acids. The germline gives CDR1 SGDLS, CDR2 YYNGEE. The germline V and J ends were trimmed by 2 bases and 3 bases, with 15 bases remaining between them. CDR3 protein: CASSVMGQGIYNEQFF. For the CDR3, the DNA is TGTGCCAGCAGCGTTATGGGTCAGGGTATCTACAATGAGCAGTTCTTC. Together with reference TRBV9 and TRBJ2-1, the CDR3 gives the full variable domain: DSGVTQTPKHLITATGQRVTLRCSPRSGDLSVYWYQQSLDQGLQFLIQYYNGEERAKGNILERFSAQQFPDLHSELNLSSLELGDSALYFCASSVMGQGIYNEQFFGPGTRLTVL.

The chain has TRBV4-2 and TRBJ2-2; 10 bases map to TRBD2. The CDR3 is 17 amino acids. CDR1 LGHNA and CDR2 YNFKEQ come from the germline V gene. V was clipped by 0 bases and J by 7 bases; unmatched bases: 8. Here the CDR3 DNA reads TGTGCCAGCAGCCAAGAAGGGCCTAGCGGGGGTGGCGGGGAGCTGTTTTTT. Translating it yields CASSQEGPSGGGGELFF.

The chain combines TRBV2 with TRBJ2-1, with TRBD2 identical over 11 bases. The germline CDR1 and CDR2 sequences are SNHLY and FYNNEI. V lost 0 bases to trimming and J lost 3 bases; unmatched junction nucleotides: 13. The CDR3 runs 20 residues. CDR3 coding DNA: TGTGCCAGCAGTGAAGCGTGGGAAAACTCCGGGACTAGCGGCTACAATGAGCAGTTCTTC. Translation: CASSEAWENSGTSGYNEQFF.

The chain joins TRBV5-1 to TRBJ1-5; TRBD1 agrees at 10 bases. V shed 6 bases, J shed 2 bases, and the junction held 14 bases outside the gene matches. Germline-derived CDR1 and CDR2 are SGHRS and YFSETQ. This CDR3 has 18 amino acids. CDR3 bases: TGCGCCAGCATAATACGGGACAGGGGCCTAGCGGGCAATCAGCCCCAGCATTTT. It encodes CASIIRDRGLAGNQPQHF. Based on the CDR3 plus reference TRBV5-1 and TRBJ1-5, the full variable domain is KAGVTQTPRYLIKTRGQQVTLSCSPISGHRSVSWYQQTPGQGLQFLFEYFSETQRNKGNFPGRFSGRQFSNSRSEMNVSTLELGDSALYLCASIIRDRGLAGNQPQHFGDGTRLSIL.

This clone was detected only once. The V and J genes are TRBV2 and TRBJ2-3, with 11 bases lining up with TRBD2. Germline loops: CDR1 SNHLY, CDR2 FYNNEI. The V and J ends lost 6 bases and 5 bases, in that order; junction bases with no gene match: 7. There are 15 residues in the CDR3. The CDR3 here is CASRRSGRARDTQYF. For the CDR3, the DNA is TGTGCCAGCAGACGTAGCGGGAGGGCCCGAGATACGCAGTATTTT.

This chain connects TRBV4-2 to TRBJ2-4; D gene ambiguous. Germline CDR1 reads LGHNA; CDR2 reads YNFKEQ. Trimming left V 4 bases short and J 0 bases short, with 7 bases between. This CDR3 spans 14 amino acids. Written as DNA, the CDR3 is TGTGCCAGCAGCCCAGGAATAGCCAAAAACATTCAGTACTTC. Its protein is CASSPGIAKNIQYF.